What follows are 17 T cell receptor beta chains derived from one specimen sequenced in a study of cytomegalovirus exposure and HLA in healthy donors. PCR amplification relied on 60 Vbeta primers (plus 13 Jbeta primers). This table comes from immunoSEQ multiplex PCR, and its TCRdb copy is limited to in-frame clones, with some not included. This table holds around 130,000 clones, 65% to 85% found once. Sequencing used PBMCs. These receptors were obtained from a woman between 40 and 55 years old in good health and CMV-seronegative.

V usage is TRBV28 and J usage is TRBJ1-1; TRBD1 aligns across 7 bases. Germline CDR1 and CDR2: MDHEN and SYDVKM. The CDR3 runs to 12 residues. The junction had 6 bases not matched to a gene; V was cut back by 10 bases and J by 4 bases. CDR3 loop: CAIQGEVTEAFF. The CDR3 nucleotides are TGTGCCATCCAGGGGGAAGTCACTGAAGCTTTCTTT.

Concerning this clone itself: The junction differs from germline at one of its ends, possibly a read error. The chain recombines TRBV7-9 with TRBJ1-4; TRBD1 aligns across 8 bases. This CDR3 contains 14 residues. Germline V gives CDR1 SEHNR, CDR2 FQNEAQ (reference sequence). The CDR3 DNA reads as TGTTCCAGCAGCCTAACAGGGGGTCATGAAAAACTGTTTTTT. It yields the protein CSSSLTGGHEKLFF. Full variable domain (outside the CDR3, taken from reference TRBV7-9 and TRBJ1-4): DTGVSQNPRHKITKRGQNVTFRCDPISEHNRLYWYRQTLGQGPEFLTYFQNEAQLEKSRLLSDRFSAERPKGSFSTLEIQRTEQGDSAMYLCSSSLTGGHEKLFFGSGTQLSVL.

The rearrangement uses TRBV5-1 and TRBJ2-1, with 11 positions matching TRBD1. The CDR3 covers 14 residues. Germline V gene lookup returns CDR1 SGHRS and CDR2 YFSETQ. With 2 bases clipped from V and 6 bases from J, the junction kept 1 base outside the gene matches. The CDR3 region is CASSFGTGGNEQFF. In DNA, the CDR3 is TGCGCCAGCAGCTTCGGGACAGGGGGCAATGAGCAGTTCTTC.

The chain recombines TRBV13 with TRBJ2-2; TRBD2 agrees at 9 bases. The V gene's germline CDR1 is PRHDT and CDR2 FYEKMQ (reference sequence). The V segment lost 3 bases and the J segment 2 bases; nucleotides outside the gene matches: 4. This CDR3 comprises 16 residues. CDR3 DNA sequence: TGTGCCAGCAGCTTCCGACTAGCGGATAACACCGGGGAGCTGTTTTTT. It is translated as CASSFRLADNTGELFF.

The chain recombines TRBV25-1 with TRBJ1-2, with D possibly TRBD1 on 5 matching bases. Trimming cost V 8 bases and J 1 base, with 8 bases left between them. The CDR3 consists of 12 residues. Germline lookup yields CDR1 MGHDK and CDR2 SYGVNS. The CDR3 here is CASSDINYGYTF. The CDR3 DNA is TGTGCCAGCTCGGACATTAACTATGGCTACACCTTC.

This chain joins TRBV2 and TRBJ2-5, with a possible D match to TRBD2 (6 bases). Germline V gene lookup returns CDR1 SNHLY and CDR2 FYNNEI. This CDR3 has 12 amino acids. The germline V and J ends were trimmed by 6 bases and 3 bases, with 8 bases remaining between them. CDR3 sequence: CASRRLEETQYF. The CDR3 nucleotides are TGTGCCAGCAGACGACTAGAAGAGACCCAGTACTTC.

The genes are TRBV7-8 and TRBJ2-1, with D unresolved. Trimming took 5 bases from V and 6 from J, leaving 17 bases between them. The CDR3 is 15 residues long. Germline CDR1 is SGHVS and CDR2 is FQNEAQ. The CDR3 nucleotides are TGTGCCAGCAGCCCCCGTCAAGCTGCGAGCAATGAGCAGTTCTTC. It codes for CASSPRQAASNEQFF.

This chain joins TRBV4-2 and TRBJ2-7; the D is unclear. Germline V gene data show CDR1 as LGHNA and CDR2 as YNFKEQ. Trimming removed 5 bases at V and 6 bases at J, with 11 bases between. The CDR3 contains 12 residues. CDR3 bases: TGTGCCAGCAGCATCCCCGGGTCCGAGCAGTACTTC. Amino acids: CASSIPGSEQYF.

The rearrangement joins TRBV4-1 to TRBJ2-7, with TRBD1 matching 12 bases. The CDR3 has 15 amino acids. Germline CDR1 reads MGHRA; CDR2 reads YSYEKL. V lost 4 bases, J lost 5 bases, and 6 bases stayed unmatched. The CDR3 coding sequence is TGCGCCAGCAGCCTCTCCGGGACAGGGGGCAACGAGCAGTACTTC. Amino acids: CASSLSGTGGNEQYF.

V and J are TRBV19 and TRBJ2-3; 8 bases agree with TRBD1. The germline CDR1 and CDR2 sequences are LNHDA and SQIVND (reference sequence). This CDR3 comprises 14 residues. V shed 5 bases and J 6 bases; nucleotides not matched to a gene: 7. CDR3 sequence (DNA): TGTGCCAGTAGTCTCCGGACAGGGCGTGATACGCAGTATTTT. Translated, it gives CASSLRTGRDTQYF. The complete variable domain, with remaining parts taken from reference TRBV19 and TRBJ2-3, reads DGGITQSPKYLFRKEGQNVTLSCEQNLNHDAMYWYRQDPGQGLRLIYYSQIVNDFQKGDIAEGYSVSREKKESFPLTVTSAQKNPTAFYLCASSLRTGRDTQYFGPGTRLTVL.

This clone was detected only a few times. A junction boundary mismatches the germline segment, possibly from a read error. This chain uses TRBV7-3 with TRBJ1-1, with a weak D call TRBD1 (6 bases). In germline, CDR1 is SGHTA, CDR2 FQGTGA. This CDR3 has 13 residues. The CDR3 protein is CASSLGQNAEAFF. As DNA, the CDR3 is TGTGCCAGCAGTCTCGGACAGAACGCTGAAGCTTTCTTT.

This clone was counted only a few times. The genes are TRBV10-3 and TRBJ1-1; 7 bases are a match to TRBD1. The V segment lost 10 bases and the J segment 1 base; nucleotides outside the gene matches: 6. This CDR3 region has 13 residues. In germline, CDR1 is ENHRY, CDR2 SYGVKD. CDR3 nucleotides: TGTGCCACCGCCGGGACAGAGAACACTGAAGCTTTCTTT. Residues: CATAGTENTEAFF.

The CDR3 DNA reads TGCGCCAGCCGAAAGGAAGTGACTGGCGAGCAGTACTTC. This translates into CASRKEVTGEQYF. The chain links TRBV5-1 to TRBJ2-7; D is ambiguous. V shed 7 bases and J shed 6 bases, with 17 bases lying between them. CDR1 SGHRS and CDR2 YFSETQ come from the germline V gene. The CDR3 covers 13 residues.

The V and J genes are TRBV19 and TRBJ2-5; maybe TRBD1 (6 bases). Germline assignment: CDR1 LNHDA and CDR2 SQIVND (reference sequence). V lost 6 bases and J lost 5, with 13 bases in between. This CDR3 has 13 residues. This chain's CDR3 is CASSQGHPETQYF. CDR3 nucleotides: TGTGCCAGTAGCCAGGGACACCCTGAGACCCAGTACTTC.

V usage is TRBV2 and J usage is TRBJ1-2; D is undetermined. Germline CDR1 is SNHLY and CDR2 is FYNNEI. V lost 1 base and J lost 8, with 11 bases in between. The CDR3 consists of 13 residues. Here the CDR3 DNA reads TGTGCCAGCAGTGAAGTAACTATAGGCGGCTACACCTTC. Protein product: CASSEVTIGGYTF.

J is TRBJ2-2 and V is TRBV5-1; no definite D call. The CDR3 contains 16 residues. Germline CDR1 reads SGHRS; CDR2 reads YFSETQ. V gave up 0 bases and J gave up 0 bases, with 9 bases separating them. CDR3 amino acids: CASSLADGSNTGELFF. In DNA, the CDR3 is TGCGCCAGCAGCTTGGCAGACGGGTCGAACACCGGGGAGCTGTTTTTT.

CDR3 coding DNA: TGTGCCAGCAGCCAGGCCGCGAGCGGGAGCCCCCACACCGGGGAGCTGTTTTTT. It translates to CASSQAASGSPHTGELFF. The chain joins TRBV4-2 to TRBJ2-2; 8 bases match TRBD2. V shed 3 bases, J shed 3 bases, and the junction held 12 bases outside the gene matches. The CDR3 consists of 18 residues. The germline CDR1 and CDR2 sequences are LGHNA and YNFKEQ.